The T cell receptor (beta chain) under discussion was sequenced for a study of cytomegalovirus exposure and HLA in healthy donors. General study results and limits: Relative to equally common others, HLA-associated TCR beta chains showed greater clonal expansion in a later analysis. Accurate HLA-A and HLA-B prediction from TCR beta sequences was reported for most subjects.

In its sample, this clone was seen a few times. The antigen remains undetermined. It was with 60 Vbeta and 13 Jbeta primers that the PCR ran. Only in-frame clones appear in the TCRdb table, and some are missing; sequencing was by immunoSEQ multiplex PCR. The profile shows about 140,000 clones, 77% of them singletons. The CDR3 is made up of 16 amino acids. CDR1 is MRHNA and CDR2 is SNTAGT in the germline V gene. Between the trimmed V and J ends, which lost 5 bases and 0 bases, there was a span of 13 bases. Material: PBMCs. The receptor was derived from a woman aged 45-65 years in good health and CMV-seronegative. This chain connects TRBV6-4 to TRBJ1-4, with a possible D match to TRBD1 (6 bases). In DNA form, the CDR3 reads TGTGCCAGCAGTCCCGAAGACAGGTCAACTAATGAAAAACTGTTTTTT. Amino acid sequence: CASSPEDRSTNEKLFF.